This TCR beta chain was recorded in a study of blood T cells in healthy people across ages. Total RNA, at least 5 micrograms per sample, was extracted from PBMCs. Germline CDR1 SGHTA, CDR2 FQGNSA. After removal of 3 bases from V and 5 bases from J, the junction contained 2 bases not matched to a gene. This CDR3 spans 14 amino acids. A J-beta primer mix and a sample-barcoded 5' primer were used in a second PCR of roughly 7 to 12 cycles. TCRdb ran MiXCR on the 5' RACE reads and lists one entry per CDR3 protein. Of hundreds of thousands of distinct CDR3 sequences in the sample, about half were seen once.

This clonotype was obtained from a man older than 75 in good health. The rearrangement joins TRBV7-2 to TRBJ2-7, with 12 bases lining up with TRBD2. The source material was blood. CDR3 nucleotide sequence: TGTGCCAGCAGCTTCAGGACTAGCGGGGACGAGCAGTACTTC. Its protein is CASSFRTSGDEQYF.